A single sample gave rise to the 9 T cell receptor beta chains below, sequenced in a study of shared clonotypes between healthy human individuals. CD45RO negativity and positive selection for CCR7 defined naive CD8 cells, a population that excluded terminally differentiated effector memory CD45RA+ cells. Only in-frame clones appear in the TCRdb table, and some are missing; sequencing was by immunoSEQ multiplex PCR. Of about 680,000 clones in the sample, 92% are singletons; the top ten hold more than 20%. Material: naive CD8+ T cells sorted from blood. The receptors were gathered from a man aged 30 to 39 in good health.

In this sample, this clone turned up once. The genes are TRBV29-1 and TRBJ2-7; D perhaps matches TRBD2 (6 bases). The V end was cut by 1 base, the J end by 4 bases, with 20 bases between. Germline V lookup: CDR1 SQVTM, CDR2 ANQGSEA. The CDR3 is 16 residues long. The CDR3 protein is CSVEVSSVERAYEQYF. Written as DNA, the CDR3 is TGCAGCGTTGAAGTTTCTAGCGTGGAGAGGGCATACGAGCAGTACTTC.

J is TRBJ2-7 and V is TRBV27; D not certain. CDR3 size: 14 residues. In germline, CDR1 is MNHEY, CDR2 SMNVEV (reference sequence). V lost 6 bases to trimming and J lost 4 bases, with 16 bases between them. CDR3: CASSNRADFYEQYF. As DNA, the CDR3 is TGTGCCAGCAGCAACCGGGCGGATTTTTACGAGCAGTACTTC.

The V gene is TRBV5-1, the J gene TRBJ2-3; no definite D call. CDR3 length: 13 residues. CDR1 SGHRS and CDR2 YFSETQ come from the germline V gene. V was trimmed by 1 base and J by 4 bases, leaving 7 bases between them. The CDR3 DNA reads TGCGCCAGCAGCTTGATCAGCCCAGATACGCAGTATTTT. Protein sequence: CASSLISPDTQYF.

This chain links TRBV6-5 with TRBJ1-5, with 10 bases that match TRBD1. V shed 5 bases and J 7 bases; nucleotides not matched to a gene: 5. CDR3 size: 14 residues. Germline values: CDR1 MNHEY, CDR2 SVGAGI. CDR3: CASSPGQGRQPQHF. The CDR3 nucleotides are TGTGCCAGCAGTCCGGGACAGGGGAGACAGCCCCAGCATTTT.

V usage is TRBV5-1 and J usage is TRBJ2-1; 13 bases are a match to TRBD2. The CDR3 is 19 residues long. V lost 3 bases, J lost 2 bases, and 11 bases stayed unmatched. Germline CDR1 reads SGHRS; CDR2 reads YFSETQ. The CDR3 here is CASSSDGLAGVGAYNEQFF. CDR3 nucleotide sequence: TGCGCCAGCAGCTCCGACGGACTAGCGGGAGTTGGAGCCTACAATGAGCAGTTCTTC.

The chain recombines TRBV5-1 with TRBJ2-3, with TRBD1 matching 7 bases. Losses at the gene ends were 0 bases for V and 2 bases for J; bases not matched to a gene: 3. CDR1 and CDR2 (germline): SGHRS, YFSETQ. The CDR3 sequence is 15 residues long. The CDR3 nucleotides are TGCGCCAGCAGCTTGGGACAGGGTACCACAGATACGCAGTATTTT. Its protein is CASSLGQGTTDTQYF. Filled out from reference TRBV5-1 and TRBJ2-3, the complete variable domain reads KAGVTQTPRYLIKTRGQQVTLSCSPISGHRSVSWYQQTPGQGLQFLFEYFSETQRNKGNFPGRFSGRQFSNSRSEMNVSTLELGDSALYLCASSLGQGTTDTQYFGPGTRLTVL.

CDR3 in amino acids: CASSTRLAGSYNEQFF. The CDR3 nucleotides are TGTGCCAGCAGCACCCGACTAGCGGGCTCCTACAATGAGCAGTTCTTC. This rearrangement joins TRBV11-2 to TRBJ2-1, with 10 bases identical to TRBD2. The germline gives CDR1 SGHAT, CDR2 FQNNGV. The CDR3 consists of 16 residues. J lost 0 bases, V lost 5 bases, and 4 bases had no gene match.

This clone appeared a single time. The chain is built from TRBV10-1 and TRBJ2-2; TRBD2 agrees at 11 bases. Trimming cost V 3 bases and J 5 bases; bases outside gene matches: 8. CDR1 is WNHNN, CDR2 SYGVQD, per germline (reference sequence). This CDR3 is built from 17 residues. The CDR3 loop is CASSDRVAGGRTGELFF. In DNA form, the CDR3 reads TGCGCCAGCAGTGATAGGGTAGCGGGAGGGCGAACCGGGGAGCTGTTTTTT.

This chain uses TRBV27 with TRBJ2-2, with 10 positions matching TRBD1. V lost 6 bases and J lost 2; bases outside the gene matches: 6. The germline CDR1 and CDR2 sequences are MNHEY and SMNVEV (reference sequence). This CDR3 comprises 16 residues. Here the CDR3 reads CASSWGQGINTGELFF. The CDR3 bases are TGTGCCAGCAGCTGGGGACAGGGGATAAACACCGGGGAGCTGTTTTTT.